The 13 T cell receptor beta chains reported below all come from one sample, sequenced in a study of metastatic and nonmetastatic thyroid tumors (dated by TCRdb to the early 2020s). No treatment had been received by any patient before thyroid surgery. Libraries were built with PCR. TCRdb lists the instrument as Illumina HiSeq 4000. TCRdb reprocessed the public reads (quality trimming at Q25 with fastp, clone calling with MiXCR) and kept in-frame beta chains. Within this sample are 30,000 to 45,000 clones, with roughly 18% of them counted one time only. The ten largest make up approximately 20% of the sample. The sequenced sample consisted of blood. These receptors all stem from a female donor with papillary thyroid cancer or a benign thyroid nodule (not recorded which). Some clones in this sample may be carry-over from other donors' samples.

This clone was counted between two and nine times. This sequence may be a read error, since a much larger clone differs from it by one base. The V call is TRBV28, the J call TRBJ2-5; D remains unclear. Germline CDR1 is MDHEN and CDR2 is SYDVKM. V was clipped by 6 bases and J by 4 bases, with 15 bases between them. This CDR3 spans 14 amino acids. The CDR3 sequence: CASSLDKWRETQYF. The CDR3 nucleotides read TGTGCCAGCAGCCTAGACAAGTGGCGAGAGACCCAGTACTTC. Using reference TRBV28 and TRBJ2-5 for the parts outside the CDR3, the full variable domain is DVKVTQSSRYLVKRTGEKVFLECVQDMDHENMFWYRQDPGLGLRLIYFSYDVKMKEKGDIPEGYSVSREKKERFSLILESASTNQTSMYLCASSLDKWRETQYFGPGTRLLVL.

Many counts were recorded for this clone. Other DNA variants within this sample encode the same CDR3. The J gene is TRBJ2-3, the V gene TRBV9; D unresolved. Per the germline V gene, CDR1 is SGDLS and CDR2 is YYNGEE. The V and J ends lost 0 bases and 0 bases respectively, with 5 bases between them. The CDR3 has 14 amino acids. CDR3 in amino acids: CASSVDPSTDTQYF. The DNA for the CDR3 is TGTGCCAGCAGCGTAGATCCTAGCACAGATACGCAGTATTTT.

This clone turned up a few times. The CDR3 is CASSESGRANQPPHF. In DNA, the CDR3 is TGTGCCAGCAGTGAGTCGGGCAGGGCCAATCAGCCCCCCCATTTT. The V call is TRBV6-1, the J call TRBJ1-5, with D maybe TRBD1 (5 bases). Trimming took off 3 bases at V and 16 bases at J, with 25 bases between the two ends. Germline V lookup: CDR1 MNHNS, CDR2 SASEGT. The CDR3 is 15 residues long.

There are a few counts of this clone. This chain links TRBV28 with TRBJ2-5, with no clear D. The ends were cut back, 7 bases at V and 9 bases at J, with 18 bases in the middle. Germline V gene sequence: CDR1 MDHEN, CDR2 SYDVKM. CDR3 size: 13 residues. The CDR3 here is CASTYSGRTAQYF. The CDR3 DNA reads TGTGCCAGCACATATAGTGGGCGAACGGCCCAGTACTTC.

This clone showed up many times. Distinct nucleotide sequences in the sample also encode this CDR3. The chain couples TRBV10-3 to TRBJ1-4; 7 positions agree with TRBD1. Looked up from germline, CDR1 is ENHRY and CDR2 is SYGVKD. The junction had 7 bases not matched to a gene; V was cut back by 4 bases and J by 8 bases. The CDR3 loop spans 14 amino acids. This chain's CDR3 is CAISGQGEGEKLFF. DNA for the CDR3: TGTGCCATCAGTGGACAGGGAGAAGGCGAAAAACTGTTTTTT.

This clone has only a few counts. It may be a read error: a sequence one base away is much more abundant. CDR3 sequence: CSVDGGHSYYEQYF. CDR3 in DNA: TGCAGCGTTGACGGTGGGCACTCGTACTACGAGCAGTACTTC. The chain recombines TRBV29-1 with TRBJ2-7; no reliable D call. Trimming cost V 3 bases and J 3 bases, with 15 bases left between them. Germline V gene lookup returns CDR1 SQVTM and CDR2 ANQGSEA. This CDR3 comprises 14 residues.

Details on this clone: Being one base from a much bigger clone, this may be a read error. At the DNA level, this CDR3 is encoded by other sequences in the same sample as well. The chain joins TRBV3-1 to TRBJ2-3, with 10 bases fitting TRBD2. Germline V CDR1 and CDR2: LGHDT, YNNKEL (reference sequence). V shed 7 bases, J shed 4 bases, and the junction held 17 bases outside the gene matches. The CDR3 runs to 18 residues. The CDR3 nucleotides read TGTGCCAGCACCCCTAAGCCCCCACTAGCGGGAAGGTCAGATACGCAGTATTTT. Protein: CASTPKPPLAGRSDTQYF.

This clone has more than one count but fewer than ten. With a much larger clone just one base away, this may be a read error. Other nucleotide sequences in the sample specify the same CDR3. The chain couples TRBV7-9 to TRBJ1-1; D uncertain. The germline V gene has CDR1 SEHNR and CDR2 FQNEAQ (reference sequence). CDR3 length equals 12 residues. Trimming shortened V by 5 bases and J by 2 bases, and 6 bases separated the two germline ends. CDR3 in DNA: TGTGCCAGCAGCAGATCTAACACTGAAGCTTTCTTT. It specifies CASSRSNTEAFF. The full variable domain, rest sourced from reference TRBV7-9 and TRBJ1-1, is DTGVSQNPRHKITKRGQNVTFRCDPISEHNRLYWYRQTLGQGPEFLTYFQNEAQLEKSRLLSDRFSAERPKGSFSTLEIQRTEQGDSAMYLCASSRSNTEAFFGQGTRLTVV.

Note on this clone: A junction boundary mismatches the germline segment, possibly from a read error. The chain couples TRBV19 to TRBJ2-3; 9 nucleotides align to TRBD1. The CDR3 covers 15 residues. Germline values: CDR1 LNHDA, CDR2 SQIVND (reference sequence). The CDR3 here is CASSTAGQGKDKQYF. The CDR3 nucleotides are TGTGCCAGTAGTACCGCAGGACAGGGGAAAGATAAGCAGTATTTT.

In its sample, this clone was seen many times. Since a much larger clone is just one base distant, this may be a read error. This sample includes further DNA sequences coding for the same CDR3. V gene TRBV28 combines with J gene TRBJ1-5; D unresolved. Per germline, CDR1 MDHEN and CDR2 SYDVKM. Trimming left V 6 bases short and J 0 bases short, with 15 bases between. This CDR3 spans 16 amino acids. CDR3 sequence: CASRGLGSYSNQPQHF. The CDR3 DNA follows: TGTGCCAGCAGGGGGTTGGGTTCATATAGCAATCAGCCCCAGCATTTT.

This clone was recorded many times. This chain links TRBV18 with TRBJ1-6; D remains unclear. V dropped 3 bases and J dropped 2 bases, with 14 bases sitting between them. Germline assignment: CDR1 KGHSH and CDR2 LQKENI. This CDR3 contains 17 residues. As DNA, the CDR3 is TGTGCCAGCTCACCCCTCGGTCCCACAACCTATAATTCACCCCTCCACTTT. This sequence encodes CASSPLGPTTYNSPLHF.

This clone was counted ten times or more. The rearrangement joins TRBV11-2 to TRBJ2-1, with TRBD2 matching over 7 bases. The germline V gene has CDR1 SGHAT and CDR2 FQNNGV. With 6 bases clipped from V and 2 bases from J, the junction kept 4 bases outside the gene matches. The CDR3 runs to 14 residues. The CDR3 region has the DNA TGTGCCAGCAGAAGGGAGGGCCCCTACAATGAGCAGTTCTTC. Protein product: CASRREGPYNEQFF.

This clone was counted many times. CDR3: CASSGGQGNEKLFF. For the CDR3, the DNA is TGTGCCAGCAGCGGCGGACAGGGGAATGAAAAACTGTTTTTT. The chain couples TRBV12-3 or TRBV12-4 to TRBJ1-4, with 9 bases that match TRBD1. Unmatched junction bases numbered 4, after V lost 6 bases and J lost 5 bases. The CDR3 has 14 amino acids.